Listed below are T cell receptor beta chains from one sample, sequenced in a study of shared clonotypes between healthy human individuals. Profiling relied on immunoSEQ multiplex PCR, and the TCRdb table lists in-frame clones only, not all of them. The sample lists about 2 million clones; roughly 95% were seen once. The sequenced sample consisted of naive CD4+ T cells sorted from blood. These receptors were collected from a man between 18 and 29 years old in good health. Both conserved end residues are part of each CDR3. The D gene is left open where the match is weak. Size tells how often a clone was seen (once, few, many) or the class of an expanded clone, and some rows leave it out.

J gene	V gene	D gene	clone size	CDR3 protein	CDR3 DNA
TRBJ1-4	TRBV19	TRBD1	NA	CATYEGGATNEKLFF	TGTGCCACCTATGAAGGGGGCGCGACTAATGAAAAACTGTTTTTT
TRBJ1-6	TRBV5-4	TRBD1	NA	CASSLMSGGWNSPLHF	TGTGCCAGCAGCTTAATGTCAGGGGGGTGGAATTCACCCCTCCACTTT
TRBJ2-2	TRBV7-9	TRBD2	NA	CASSLIRTSGINGELFF	TGTGCCAGCAGCCTTATAAGGACTAGCGGGATAAACGGGGAGCTGTTTTTT
TRBJ2-2	TRBV29-1	NA	NA	CSALKPTPTGELFF	TGCAGCGCTCTGAAGCCCACCCCCACCGGGGAGCTGTTTTTT
TRBJ2-1	TRBV29-1	NA	NA	CSVLEASRLSNEQFF	TGCAGCGTCCTTGAGGCTAGCCGGTTGAGCAATGAGCAGTTCTTC
TRBJ1-1	TRBV10-3	NA	NA	CATEGDRDTEAFF	TGTGCCACGGAAGGCGATCGGGACACTGAAGCTTTCTTT
TRBJ2-2	TRBV25-1	NA	NA	CASSERNPTGELFF	TGTGCCAGCAGTGAACGTAATCCCACCGGGGAGCTGTTTTTT
TRBJ1-2	TRBV6-6	TRBD1	NA	CASRLLQGNGYTF	TGTGCCAGCAGACTTCTACAGGGGAATGGCTACACCTTC
TRBJ1-3	TRBV5-1	NA	NA	CASSPEVGRNTIYF	TGCGCCAGCAGCCCTGAGGTCGGCCGAAACACCATATATTTT
TRBJ1-5	TRBV6-5	NA	NA	CASRRTVIANQPQHF	TGTGCCAGCAGGAGGACAGTTATAGCAAATCAGCCCCAGCATTTT
TRBJ1-2	TRBV25-1	NA	NA	CASSDTGTGIYGYTF	TGTGCCAGCAGTGACACCGGGACCGGGATCTATGGCTACACCTTC
TRBJ2-7	TRBV5-6	NA	few	CASSLGTSTYEQYF	TGTGCCAGCAGCTTAGGGACAAGCACCTACGAGCAGTACTTC
TRBJ1-3	TRBV5-1	NA	NA	CASSGEGSGNTIYF	TGCGCCAGCAGCGGGGAGGGCTCTGGAAACACCATATATTTT
TRBJ2-3	TRBV5-3	NA	NA	CARSLRQSTDTQYF	TGTGCCAGAAGCTTGCGGCAGTCCACAGATACGCAGTATTTT
TRBJ1-2	TRBV9	NA	NA	CASSVDGGYGYTF	TGTGCCAGCAGCGTAGATGGGGGGTATGGCTACACCTTC
TRBJ2-2	TRBV11-3	NA	NA	CASRSDLTGELFF	TGTGCCAGCAGATCGGACCTCACCGGGGAGCTGTTTTTT
TRBJ2-3	TRBV5-1	NA	NA	CASKETPSTDTQYF	TGCGCCAGCAAAGAGACACCTAGCACAGATACGCAGTATTTT
TRBJ2-7	TRBV18	TRBD2	once	CASSPERESQYF	TGTGCCAGCTCACCGGAGCGGGAGTCACAGTACTTC
TRBJ1-1	TRBV10-3	NA	few	CAISDGGEAFF	TGTGCCATCAGTGATGGGGGTGAAGCTTTCTTT
TRBJ2-2	TRBV15	TRBD1	NA	CATSRGKGAETGELFF	TGTGCCACCAGCAGAGGGAAGGGGGCGGAAACCGGGGAGCTGTTTTTT
TRBJ2-3	TRBV11-1	TRBD2	NA	CASSPQGLAGTDTQYF	TGTGCCAGCAGCCCCCAGGGACTAGCGGGCACAGATACGCAGTATTTT
TRBJ2-3	TRBV18	NA	NA	CASSPPSRADTQYF	TGTGCCAGCTCACCACCTTCTAGAGCAGATACGCAGTATTTT
TRBJ2-3	TRBV5-4	TRBD2	NA	CASSSGLAVSTDTQYF	TGTGCCAGCAGCTCCGGACTAGCGGTTAGCACAGATACGCAGTATTTT
TRBJ2-5	TRBV6-1	NA	NA	CASSGIRGQETQYF	TGTGCCAGCAGTGGAATCCGGGGACAAGAGACCCAGTACTTC
TRBJ2-2	TRBV28	NA	NA	CASRSFGGTGELFF	TGTGCCAGCAGATCCTTTGGGGGGACCGGGGAGCTGTTTTTT
TRBJ2-2	TRBV5-4	NA	NA	CASSLVPGATGELFF	TGTGCCAGCAGCTTGGTTCCCGGGGCCACCGGGGAGCTGTTTTTT
TRBJ2-7	TRBV7-9	NA	NA	CATLGVHGRRSYEQYF	TGTGCCACCTTGGGGGTGCACGGTCGTCGGTCCTACGAGCAGTACTTC
TRBJ2-5	TRBV5-4	TRBD2	NA	CASSPTTSPQETQYF	TGTGCCAGCAGCCCAACGACTAGCCCCCAAGAGACCCAGTACTTC
TRBJ2-5	TRBV19	TRBD1	NA	CASSMEGGWETQYF	TGTGCCAGTAGTATGGAAGGGGGCTGGGAGACCCAGTACTTC
TRBJ2-7	TRBV2	NA	NA	CASSEATYEQYF	TGTGCCAGCAGTGAGGCTACCTACGAGCAGTACTTC
TRBJ1-1	TRBV18	NA	NA	CASSPLPTLGQEPKAFF	TGTGCCAGCTCACCACTACCGACACTGGGGCAGGAACCAAAAGCTTTCTTT
TRBJ1-1	TRBV27	TRBD1	NA	CASSRGTENTEAFF	TGTGCCAGCAGTCGAGGGACAGAGAACACTGAAGCTTTCTTT
TRBJ2-1	TRBV6-6	NA	NA	CASTLEQGPNEQFF	TGTGCCAGCACCCTCGAACAGGGTCCAAATGAGCAGTTCTTC
TRBJ2-1	TRBV9	NA	NA	CASSETSGSYNEQFF	TGTGCCAGCAGCGAAACAAGCGGGTCATACAATGAGCAGTTCTTC
TRBJ2-1	TRBV19	NA	NA	CASSRMSLGANEQFF	TGTGCCAGTAGTCGCATGAGCCTAGGGGCCAATGAGCAGTTCTTC
TRBJ1-2	TRBV5-6	NA	once	CASQDRINYGYTF	TGTGCCAGCCAGGACAGAATAAACTATGGCTACACCTTC
TRBJ2-3	TRBV6-5	NA	NA	CASSSDGSTDTQYF	TGTGCCAGCAGTTCGGACGGAAGCACAGATACGCAGTATTTT